This entry lists 6 T cell receptor beta chains sequenced from one sample in a study of PD-L1 blockade in urothelial cancer. TCRdb keeps only in-frame clones here, not all; method: immunoSEQ multiplex PCR. The sample yields about 38,000 clones, around 90% seen once. The sample consisted of PBMCs, taken around atezolizumab (anti-PD-L1) treatment. Receptor source: a man in his sixties or seventies with urothelial cancer.

The chain joins TRBV13 to TRBJ2-5, with 15 bases identical to TRBD2. V was clipped by 0 bases and J by 2 bases; unmatched bases: 10. CDR3 length: 20 residues. Germline-derived CDR1 and CDR2 are PRHDT and FYEKMQ (reference sequence). The CDR3 DNA is TGTGCCAGCAGCTTAGGCCCCCGGACTAGCGGGAGGGCCCAACAAGAGACCCAGTACTTC. Amino acids: CASSLGPRTSGRAQQETQYF. Full variable domain (missing parts from reference TRBV13 and TRBJ2-5): AAGVIQSPRHLIKEKRETATLKCYPIPRHDTVYWYQQGPGQDPQFLISFYEKMQSDKGSIPDRFSAQQFSDYHSELNMSSLELGDSALYFCASSLGPRTSGRAQQETQYFGPGTRLLVL.

J is TRBJ2-1 and V is TRBV7-6, with D possibly being TRBD2 (5 bases). Germline CDR1 and CDR2: SGHVS and FNYEAQ. The CDR3 sequence is 16 residues long. Trimming shortened V by 4 bases and J by 6 bases, and 19 bases separated the two germline ends. The CDR3 DNA reads TGTGCCAGCAGCTGGCTATCTCGGGGTTTGGGCAATGAGCAGTTCTTC. The encoded protein is CASSWLSRGLGNEQFF. Based on the CDR3 plus reference TRBV7-6 and TRBJ2-1, the full variable domain is GAGVSQSPRYKVTKRGQDVALRCDPISGHVSLYWYRQALGQGPEFLTYFNYEAQQDKSGLPNDRFSAERPEGSISTLTIQRTEQRDSAMYRCASSWLSRGLGNEQFFGPGTRLTVL.

V gene TRBV7-3 combines with J gene TRBJ1-6; no clear D gene. Germline CDR1 is SGHTA and CDR2 is FQGTGA. Trimming left V 6 bases short and J 7 bases short, with 10 bases between. This CDR3 has 13 amino acids. The DNA for the CDR3 is TGTGCCAGCAGTAATGTAGCAAATTCACCCCTCCACTTT. Its translation is CASSNVANSPLHF.

This clone has just one count. This chain links TRBV9 with TRBJ2-3, with D perhaps matching TRBD2 (6 bases). The CDR3 loop spans 15 amino acids. Germline V CDR1 and CDR2: SGDLS, YYNGEE. V lost 5 bases and J 0 bases, leaving 13 bases between the germline ends. CDR3: CASSALAQSTDTQYF. CDR3 nucleotides: TGTGCCAGCAGTGCTCTAGCGCAGAGCACAGATACGCAGTATTTT.

The sample holds one count of this clone. V usage is TRBV12-5 and J usage is TRBJ1-5; 8 nucleotides agree with TRBD1. V gave up 6 bases and J gave up 6 bases; unmatched junction bases: 13. The CDR3 is 16 residues long. The germline gives CDR1 LGHNT, CDR2 FRNRAP. CDR3 sequence reads: CASGPGGDRGGQPQHF. CDR3 nucleotides: TGTGCTAGTGGCCCGGGGGGTGACAGGGGAGGTCAGCCCCAGCATTTT. Based on the CDR3 plus reference TRBV12-5 and TRBJ1-5, the full variable domain is DARVTQTPRHKVTEMGQEVTMRCQPILGHNTVFWYRQTMMQGLELLAYFRNRAPLDDSGMPKDRFSAEMPDATLATLKIQPSEPRDSAVYFCASGPGGDRGGQPQHFGDGTRLSIL.

The genes are TRBV27 and TRBJ2-7, with a weak D call TRBD1 (5 bases). CDR3 length: 15 residues. From germline, CDR1 is MNHEY and CDR2 SMNVEV (reference sequence). V was shortened by 0 bases and J by 1 base, with 10 bases between the two germline ends. The CDR3 region is CASSLSQGWSYEQYF. The CDR3 nucleotides read TGTGCCAGCAGTTTATCGCAGGGTTGGTCCTACGAGCAGTACTTC.